Below are 30 T cell receptor beta chains sequenced from a single sample in a study of cytomegalovirus exposure and HLA in healthy donors. Vbeta (60) and Jbeta (13) primers were used in the PCR. The assay was immunoSEQ multiplex PCR, and TCRdb's table has in-frame clones only and misses some. The sample's table shows approximately 130,000 clones. Input material: PBMCs. These receptor sequences come from a woman in her sixties in good health and CMV-seronegative.

The chain uses TRBV6-6 and TRBJ1-2; 8 bases match TRBD1. Germline CDR1 MNHNY, CDR2 SVGAGI (reference sequence). The trim removed 2 bases at V and 3 bases at J, leaving 8 bases unmatched. This CDR3 is built from 16 residues. The chain's CDR3 is CASSYGWTGSDYGYTF. The CDR3 region has the DNA TGTGCCAGCAGTTACGGATGGACAGGGTCTGACTATGGCTACACCTTC.

The CDR3 DNA sequence: TGTGCCAGCAGTGAAGCCCAGGGGCGGTTAACGGTCTATGGCTACACCTTC. Translating it yields CASSEAQGRLTVYGYTF. The genes are TRBV2 and TRBJ1-2, with D perhaps matching TRBD1 (6 bases). There are 17 residues in the CDR3. V was pared by 0 bases and J by 4 bases, with 18 bases between. Germline V gene data show CDR1 as SNHLY and CDR2 as FYNNEI.

The chain has TRBV15 and TRBJ2-1; no firm D call. This CDR3 has 14 amino acids. V lost 1 base, J lost 7 bases, and 11 bases lay in between. Germline loops: CDR1 LNHNV, CDR2 YYDKDF (reference sequence). In nucleotides, the CDR3 is TGTGCCACCAGCAGAGTTCTGAGCTCTAATGAGCAGTTCTTC. It specifies CATSRVLSSNEQFF. The full variable domain, in which reference TRBV15 and TRBJ2-1 provide the parts outside the CDR3, is DAMVIQNPRYQVTQFGKPVTLSCSQTLNHNVMYWYQQKSSQAPKLLFHYYDKDFNNEADTPDNFQSRRPNTSFCFLDIRSPGLGDTAMYLCATSRVLSSNEQFFGPGTRLTVL.

J is TRBJ2-1 and V is TRBV27; 9 bases are shared with TRBD1. This CDR3 spans 15 amino acids. The trim removed 5 bases at V and 8 bases at J, leaving 10 bases unmatched. CDR1 and CDR2 (germline): MNHEY, SMNVEV (reference sequence). The CDR3 loop reads CASSPPGTGSYEQFF. CDR3 coding DNA: TGTGCCAGCAGTCCTCCCGGGACAGGGAGCTATGAGCAGTTCTTC.

This chain joins TRBV11-3 and TRBJ2-2, with unresolved D. Trimming took 5 bases from V and 1 from J, leaving 11 bases between them. Per the germline V gene, CDR1 is SGHNT and CDR2 is YENEEA. CDR3 length equals 15 residues. The CDR3 coding sequence is TGTGCCAGCAGCGAAAACAGTGAGAACACCGGGGAGCTGTTTTTT. This translates into CASSENSENTGELFF. The full variable domain, rest sourced from reference TRBV11-3 and TRBJ2-2, is EAGVVQSPRYKIIEKKQPVAFWCNPISGHNTLYWYLQNLGQGPELLIRYENEEAVDDSQLPKDRFSAERLKGVDSTLKIQPAELGDSAVYLCASSENSENTGELFFGEGSRLTVL.

The CDR3 is CASSETGGRAYEQYF. In nucleotides, the CDR3 is TGTGCCAGCAGTGAAACAGGGGGCCGAGCCTACGAGCAGTACTTC. V is TRBV25-1 and J is TRBJ2-7; 9 bases align to TRBD1. The junction had 4 bases not matched to a gene; V was cut back by 2 bases and J by 2 bases. Germline V gives CDR1 MGHDK, CDR2 SYGVNS. The CDR3 totals 15 residues.

The V call is TRBV7-6, the J call TRBJ1-4; 11 bases map to TRBD1. CDR1 and CDR2 from the germline V gene are SGHVS and FNYEAQ. V lost 5 bases, J lost 6 bases, and 8 bases stayed unmatched. The CDR3 covers 16 residues. In DNA, the CDR3 is TGTGCCAGCAGCCCCGGACAGGGGGCTCTGTATGAAAAACTGTTTTTT. Protein sequence: CASSPGQGALYEKLFF.

The chain carries TRBV7-2 and TRBJ2-3, with 8 positions matching TRBD2. Germline CDR1 is SGHTA and CDR2 is FQGNSA. With 0 bases clipped from V and 0 bases from J, the junction kept 2 bases outside the gene matches. The CDR3 is 16 amino acids. In DNA, the CDR3 is TGTGCCAGCAGCTTAGCGCGACTAGCGAGCACAGATACGCAGTATTTT. It is translated as CASSLARLASTDTQYF. The variable domain in full, completed from reference TRBV7-2 and TRBJ2-3, reads GAGVSQSPSNKVTEKGKDVELRCDPISGHTALYWYRQSLGQGLEFLIYFQGNSAPDKSGLPSDRFSAERTGGSVSTLTIQRTQQEDSAVYLCASSLARLASTDTQYFGPGTRLTVL.

V is TRBV6-5 and J is TRBJ2-7; maybe TRBD1 (6 bases). Germline CDR1 MNHEY, CDR2 SVGAGI. V dropped 5 bases and J dropped 2 bases, with 13 bases sitting between them. The CDR3 has 14 amino acids. CDR3 region: CASSPRDKPYEQYF. The DNA of the CDR3 is TGTGCCAGCAGTCCCCGGGACAAGCCCTACGAGCAGTACTTC.

The chain carries TRBV11-1 and TRBJ2-5; 10 bases agree with TRBD1. The CDR3 consists of 17 residues. V was pared by 5 bases and J by 4 bases, with 13 bases of the junction left unmatched. Germline V CDR1 and CDR2: SGHAT, FQDESV (reference sequence). The CDR3 DNA reads TGTGCCAGCAGCGCCCTTTACGACAGGGGGCTGCGAGAGACCCAGTACTTC. Its protein is CASSALYDRGLRETQYF.

Concerning this clone: Additional DNA sequences in this sample encode the identical CDR3. The rearrangement joins TRBV11-2 to TRBJ1-2, with 8 positions matching TRBD1. The ends lost 5 bases at V and 3 bases at J; junction bases unmatched: 2. This CDR3 spans 13 amino acids. The germline CDR1 and CDR2 sequences are SGHAT and FQNNGV. The DNA for the CDR3 is TGTGCCAGCAGCCCGGGACAGGACTATGGCTACACCTTC. Protein product: CASSPGQDYGYTF.

V usage is TRBV28 and J usage is TRBJ1-6; a weak D match, TRBD1 (5 bases). The CDR3 consists of 14 residues. Deletions cut 5 bases from V and 9 bases from J, with 14 bases between. CDR1 MDHEN and CDR2 SYDVKM come from the germline V gene. The CDR3 is CASSRQLGGSPLHF. The CDR3 region has the DNA TGTGCCAGCAGTAGACAGCTCGGGGGTTCACCCCTCCACTTT.

CDR3 bases: TGTGCCAGCTCACCACCAGCGGGGGGTCGCAATGAGCAGTTCTTC. Its translation: CASSPPAGGRNEQFF. J is TRBJ2-1 and V is TRBV18; 9 bases agree with TRBD2. The germline V gene encodes CDR1 KGHSH and CDR2 LQKENI. The junction had 3 bases not matched to a gene; V was cut back by 0 bases and J by 6 bases. CDR3 length equals 15 residues. The entire variable domain, with the rest obtained from reference TRBV18 and TRBJ2-1, is as follows: NAGVMQNPRHLVRRRGQEARLRCSPMKGHSHVYWYRQLPEEGLKFMVYLQKENIIDESGMPKERFSAEFPKEGPSILRIQQVVRGDSAAYFCASSPPAGGRNEQFFGPGTRLTVL.

The chain has TRBV6-1 and TRBJ1-5, with D maybe TRBD1 (6 bases). The CDR3 consists of 15 residues. Germline CDR1 reads MNHNS; CDR2 reads SASEGT. V lost 7 bases to trimming and J lost 4 bases, with 17 bases between them. CDR3 DNA: TGTGCCAGCATGATAATGGGGGCTGGGAATCAGCCCCAGCATTTT. Amino acids: CASMIMGAGNQPQHF.

The rearrangement uses TRBV5-1 and TRBJ2-7, with 10 bases fitting TRBD1. Unmatched junction bases numbered 5, after V lost 0 bases and J lost 5 bases. CDR1 is SGHRS, CDR2 YFSETQ, per germline. The CDR3 sequence is 15 residues long. The CDR3 spells CASSLEGQGVHEQYF. DNA for the CDR3: TGCGCCAGCAGCTTGGAAGGACAGGGGGTCCACGAGCAGTACTTC.

J is TRBJ2-5 and V is TRBV27; maybe TRBD1 (5 bases). TRBJ2-7 explains the end of the DNA better; the J call may be wrong. Germline V lookup: CDR1 MNHEY, CDR2 SMNVEV (reference sequence). The CDR3 covers 13 residues. This CDR3 is CASSRRPGYEQYF. As DNA, the CDR3 is TGTGCCAGCAGTCGACGCCCAGGGTACGAGCAGTACTTC.

The V gene is TRBV10-1, the J gene TRBJ2-2; 11 nucleotides match TRBD2. V gave up 2 bases and J gave up 5 bases; unmatched junction bases: 4. The germline V gene has CDR1 WNHNN and CDR2 SYGVQD (reference sequence). CDR3 length: 16 residues. Written as DNA, the CDR3 is TGCGCCAGCAGTGAGCGAAGACTAGCGGGAACCGGGGAGCTGTTTTTT. Translating gives CASSERRLAGTGELFF.

The chain joins TRBV27 to TRBJ2-2; 11 bases map to TRBD2. Looked up from germline, CDR1 is MNHEY and CDR2 is SMNVEV (reference sequence). The CDR3 runs 15 residues. Trimming cost V 6 bases and J 3 bases; bases outside gene matches: 3. The CDR3 nucleotides are TGTGCCAGCAGCCTAGCGGGGGGCCACACCGGGGAGCTGTTTTTT. Its protein product is CASSLAGGHTGELFF.

This chain links TRBV18 with TRBJ2-5; D possibly corresponds to TRBD1 (5 bases). This CDR3 comprises 15 residues. V gave up 0 bases and J gave up 5 bases, with 13 bases separating them. Germline-derived CDR1 and CDR2 are KGHSH and LQKENI. CDR3 residues: CASSPPGEPGETQYF. The CDR3 nucleotides read TGTGCCAGCTCACCACCGGGCGAACCAGGGGAGACCCAGTACTTC.

The rearrangement links TRBV27 to TRBJ2-3; D gene uncertain. The CDR3 is 15 amino acids. Germline V lookup: CDR1 MNHEY, CDR2 SMNVEV (reference sequence). V lost 3 bases, J lost 2 bases, and 12 bases lay in between. As DNA, the CDR3 is TGTGCCAGCAGTTTTGTGACTTCATACACAGATACGCAGTATTTT. The encoded protein is CASSFVTSYTDTQYF.

The chain is built from TRBV6-5 and TRBJ1-5, with D tentatively TRBD1 (6 bases). This CDR3 is 13 amino acids long. The germline V and J ends were trimmed by 6 bases and 5 bases, with 11 bases remaining between them. Germline V CDR1 and CDR2: MNHEY, SVGAGI. CDR3 nucleotide sequence: TGTGCCAGCAGCAGGGGTACGGATCAGCCCCAGCATTTT. Encoded protein: CASSRGTDQPQHF.

V usage is TRBV9 and J usage is TRBJ2-1; 8 bases are a match to TRBD1. Germline V lookup: CDR1 SGDLS, CDR2 YYNGEE. V was pared by 4 bases and J by 0 bases, with 9 bases of the junction left unmatched. This CDR3 has 17 amino acids. The CDR3 reads CASSFRGQGSSYNEQFF. CDR3 DNA: TGTGCCAGCAGCTTTCGAGGACAGGGCAGCTCCTACAATGAGCAGTTCTTC.

V and J are TRBV4-1 and TRBJ2-2; 9 bases map to TRBD1. The CDR3 is 15 residues long. CDR1 is MGHRA and CDR2 is YSYEKL in the germline V gene. Trimming at V came to 1 base and at J to 9 bases, leaving 6 bases not matched to a gene. CDR3 region: CASSQAAQGARELFF. CDR3 sequence (DNA): TGCGCCAGCAGCCAAGCAGCACAGGGGGCCAGGGAGCTGTTTTTT.

The chain uses TRBV11-2 and TRBJ1-1, with D unresolved. The CDR3 length is 13 residues. V was shortened by 5 bases and J by 8 bases, with 15 bases between the two germline ends. Germline loops: CDR1 SGHAT, CDR2 FQNNGV. The CDR3 sequence is CASSINGASEAFF. CDR3 in DNA: TGTGCCAGCAGCATCAACGGAGCCTCCGAAGCTTTCTTT.

The rearrangement links TRBV6-5 to TRBJ1-4; D gene uncertain. This CDR3 comprises 14 residues. V lost 0 bases, J lost 8 bases, and 10 bases lay in between. Germline CDR1 and CDR2: MNHEY and SVGAGI. The CDR3 coding sequence is TGTGCCAGCAGTTACTCGAGAGCTAGCGAAAAACTGTTTTTT. Translated, it gives CASSYSRASEKLFF.

This rearrangement joins TRBV19 to TRBJ1-2, with a possible D match to TRBD1 (6 bases). The CDR3 is 14 residues long. The ends were cut back, 5 bases at V and 4 bases at J, with 14 bases in the middle. In germline, CDR1 is LNHDA, CDR2 SQIVND (reference sequence). In nucleotides, the CDR3 is TGTGCCAGTAGTGCAAACAGGGACCTCTATGGCTACACCTTC. Amino acid sequence: CASSANRDLYGYTF. Full variable domain (outside the CDR3, taken from reference TRBV19 and TRBJ1-2): DGGITQSPKYLFRKEGQNVTLSCEQNLNHDAMYWYRQDPGQGLRLIYYSQIVNDFQKGDIAEGYSVSREKKESFPLTVTSAQKNPTAFYLCASSANRDLYGYTFGSGTRLTVV.

V usage is TRBV6-5 and J usage is TRBJ2-1, with D possibly being TRBD1 (6 bases). The CDR3 extends over 16 amino acids. Trimming stripped 3 bases from V and 0 bases from J, with 12 bases between. The germline V gene encodes CDR1 MNHEY and CDR2 SVGAGI. CDR3 amino acids: CASSYYTGSSYNEQFF. CDR3 coding DNA: TGTGCCAGCAGTTATTACACAGGGAGCTCCTACAATGAGCAGTTCTTC.

This chain links TRBV7-3 with TRBJ1-2; a weak D match, TRBD1 (6 bases). CDR1 is SGHTA and CDR2 is FQGTGA in the germline V gene. This CDR3 region has 13 residues. Between the trimmed V and J ends, which lost 5 bases and 6 bases, there was a span of 13 bases. In DNA, the CDR3 is TGTGCCAGCAGCCCGACGGGGGGCGATGGCTACACCTTC. Its translation: CASSPTGGDGYTF.

The chain links TRBV5-1 to TRBJ2-5, with D possibly being TRBD1 (6 bases). The DNA end lines up better with TRBJ2-7; the J call may be wrong. The length of the CDR3 is 16 residues. From germline, CDR1 is SGHRS and CDR2 YFSETQ. The CDR3: CASSLASDSSSYEQYF. The CDR3 DNA reads TGCGCCAGCAGCTTGGCCTCGGACAGTTCTTCCTACGAGCAGTACTTC.

The CDR3 nucleotides are TGTGCCCTCTCTGGACAGGGCTACGAGCAGTACTTC. Its protein product is CALSGQGYEQYF. This chain joins TRBV10-3 and TRBJ2-7; 8 bases map to TRBD1. This CDR3 is 12 amino acids long. Trimming took 11 bases from V and 3 from J; bases not matched to a gene: 6. The germline V gene has CDR1 ENHRY and CDR2 SYGVKD.